The 7 T cell receptor beta chains below were found in one sample sequenced in a study of T-cell memory formation after mild COVID-19. TCRdb analysed the 5' RACE reads with MiXCR anew, one entry per CDR3 protein. The table includes 300,000 to 350,000 distinct CDR3 sequences, around 13% detected once. The sequencing sample was made of PBMCs or a T cell subset sorted from them (not recorded which). The receptors originated from a man between 18 and 29 years old who had mild COVID-19 (a few samples of this study predate the infection). Cell type and time point are not known.

V usage is TRBV12-3 or TRBV12-4 and J usage is TRBJ1-1; D gene uncertain. The V gene lost 3 bases and the J gene lost 5 bases, with 7 bases spanning the gap. The CDR3 contains 12 residues. The CDR3 is CASSFVRTEAFF. For the CDR3, the DNA is TGTGCCAGCAGTTTTGTGAGGACTGAAGCTTTCTTT.

This clonotype was observed many times. The rearrangement uses TRBV18 and TRBJ2-5; perhaps TRBD2 as D (6 bases). The CDR3 covers 14 residues. Looked up from germline, CDR1 is KGHSH and CDR2 is LQKENI. Trimming stripped 3 bases from V and 4 bases from J, with 12 bases between. CDR3 bases: TGTGCCAGCTCACCCCGGGCCGGGAGAGAGACCCAGTACTTC. It yields the protein CASSPRAGRETQYF.

The V call is TRBV18, the J call TRBJ2-2, with D uncertain. CDR1 and CDR2 (germline): KGHSH, LQKENI. The CDR3 extends over 12 amino acids. Trimming removed 6 bases at V and 7 bases at J, with 9 bases between. The CDR3 region has the DNA TGTGCCAGCTCGCTAGTCCTCGGGGAGCTGTTTTTT. Translating gives CASSLVLGELFF.

The chain uses TRBV20-1 and TRBJ2-1; maybe TRBD1 (6 bases). This CDR3 region has 13 residues. The V end lost 4 bases, the J end lost 7 bases, and 14 bases lay between the germline ends. CDR1 is DFQATT, CDR2 SNEGSKA, per germline (reference sequence). The CDR3 sequence is CSATLTGKNEQFF. The CDR3 DNA reads TGCAGTGCTACCCTCACAGGGAAAAATGAGCAGTTCTTC.

The chain carries TRBV12-5 and TRBJ2-7, with 12 positions matching TRBD1. V was pared by 6 bases and J by 3 bases, with 3 bases of the junction left unmatched. Germline CDR1 is LGHNT and CDR2 is FRNRAP. The CDR3 runs 14 residues. The CDR3 reads CASGRDRGLYEQYF. The CDR3 DNA reads as TGTGCTAGTGGCCGGGACAGGGGGCTCTACGAGCAGTACTTC.

Many counts were recorded for this clonotype. The rearrangement uses TRBV7-2 and TRBJ1-2; no clear D. Germline CDR1 SGHTA, CDR2 FQGNSA. This CDR3 is 14 amino acids long. Trimming stripped 3 bases from V and 4 bases from J, with 12 bases between. In DNA form, the CDR3 reads TGTGCCAGCAGCTTGGACCGGATCCCCTATGGCTACACCTTC. This codes for CASSLDRIPYGYTF.

This clonotype was counted a few times. The J gene is TRBJ2-5, the V gene TRBV20-1; the match to TRBD2 covers 8 bases. The CDR3 is 16 amino acids. The ends lost 0 bases at V and 0 bases at J; junction bases unmatched: 6. CDR1 is DFQATT, CDR2 SNEGSKA, per germline (reference sequence). CDR3: CSARDIRGGYQETQYF. The CDR3 DNA sequence: TGCAGTGCTAGAGATATTCGGGGGGGCTACCAAGAGACCCAGTACTTC.